This T cell receptor (beta chain) was identified during a study of T cells in Graves' hyperthyroidism and ophthalmopathy. The CDR3 regions of TCR beta were amplified from RNA transcripts. The HTBI primer set drove a first-round RT-PCR of the TCR CDR3. TCRdb redid the calling of the multiplex PCR reads with MiXCR, one entry per CDR3 protein. The sample lists more than 300,000 distinct CDR3 sequences; roughly 15% were seen once. This clonotype was observed a few times. CDR3 length equals 16 residues. Trimming left V 6 bases short and J 7 bases short, with 22 bases between. The germline gives CDR1 MNHEY, CDR2 SMNVEV (reference sequence).

The receptor comes from a woman in her 30s with Graves' ophthalmopathy. Sequencing was performed on blood. The chain has TRBV27 and TRBJ2-1; weak D call: TRBD1 (6 bases). CDR3 loop: CASRKGDLTGLNEQFF. CDR3 sequence (DNA): TGTGCCAGCAGGAAGGGGGATTTGACAGGACTTAATGAGCAGTTCTTC.